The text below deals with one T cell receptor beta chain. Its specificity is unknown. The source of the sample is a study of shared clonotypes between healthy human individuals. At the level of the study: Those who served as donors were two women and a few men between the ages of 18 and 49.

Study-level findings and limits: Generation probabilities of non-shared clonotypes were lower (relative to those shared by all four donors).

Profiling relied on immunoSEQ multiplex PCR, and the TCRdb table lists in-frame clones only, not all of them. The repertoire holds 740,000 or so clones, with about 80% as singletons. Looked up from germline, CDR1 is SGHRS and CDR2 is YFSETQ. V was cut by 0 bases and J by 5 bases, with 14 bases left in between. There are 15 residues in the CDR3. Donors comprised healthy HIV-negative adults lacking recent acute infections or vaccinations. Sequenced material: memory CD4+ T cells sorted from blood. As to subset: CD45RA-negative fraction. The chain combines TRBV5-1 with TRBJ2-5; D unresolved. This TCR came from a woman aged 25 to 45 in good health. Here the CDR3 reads CASSLGTAVGETQYF. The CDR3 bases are TGCGCCAGCAGCTTGGGGACCGCCGTGGGCGAGACCCAGTACTTC.